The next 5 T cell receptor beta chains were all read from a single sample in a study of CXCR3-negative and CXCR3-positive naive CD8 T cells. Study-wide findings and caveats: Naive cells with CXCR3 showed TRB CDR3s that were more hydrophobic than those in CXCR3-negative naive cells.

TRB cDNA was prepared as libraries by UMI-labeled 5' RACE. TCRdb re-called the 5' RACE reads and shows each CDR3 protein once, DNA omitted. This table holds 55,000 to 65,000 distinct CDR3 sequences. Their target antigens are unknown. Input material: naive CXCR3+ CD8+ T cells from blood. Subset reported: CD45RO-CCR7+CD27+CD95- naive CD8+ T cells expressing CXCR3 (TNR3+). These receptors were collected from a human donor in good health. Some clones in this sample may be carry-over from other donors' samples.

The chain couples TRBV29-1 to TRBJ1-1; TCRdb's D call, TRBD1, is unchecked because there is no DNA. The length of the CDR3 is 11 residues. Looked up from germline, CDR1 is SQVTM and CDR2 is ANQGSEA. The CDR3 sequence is CSAEGANEAFF.

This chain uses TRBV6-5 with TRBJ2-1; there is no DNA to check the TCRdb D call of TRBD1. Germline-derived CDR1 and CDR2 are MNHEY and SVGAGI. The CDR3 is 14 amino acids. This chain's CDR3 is CASSPMSPNNEQFF.

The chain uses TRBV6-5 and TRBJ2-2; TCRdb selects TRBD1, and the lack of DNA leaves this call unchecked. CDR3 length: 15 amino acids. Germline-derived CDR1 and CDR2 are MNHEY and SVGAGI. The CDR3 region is CASATWDRYTGELFF.

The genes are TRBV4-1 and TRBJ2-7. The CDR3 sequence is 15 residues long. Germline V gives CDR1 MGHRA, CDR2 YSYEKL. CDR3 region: CASSQDYSSSYEQYF.

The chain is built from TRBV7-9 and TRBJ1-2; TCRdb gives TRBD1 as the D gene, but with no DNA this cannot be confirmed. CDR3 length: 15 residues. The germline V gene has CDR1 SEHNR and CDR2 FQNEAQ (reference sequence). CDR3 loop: CASSFGLPGGNGYTF.